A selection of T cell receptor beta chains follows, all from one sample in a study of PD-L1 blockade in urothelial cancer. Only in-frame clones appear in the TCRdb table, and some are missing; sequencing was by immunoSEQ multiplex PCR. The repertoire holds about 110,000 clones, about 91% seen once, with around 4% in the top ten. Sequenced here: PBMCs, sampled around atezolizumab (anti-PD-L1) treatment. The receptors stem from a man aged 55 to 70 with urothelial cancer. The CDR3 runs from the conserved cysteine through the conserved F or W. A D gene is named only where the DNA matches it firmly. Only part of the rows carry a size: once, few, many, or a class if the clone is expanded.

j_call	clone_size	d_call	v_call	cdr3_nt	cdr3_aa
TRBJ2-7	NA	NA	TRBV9	TGTGCCAGCAGTGTAGGGCACGTCTCCTACGAGCAGTACTTC	CASSVGHVSYEQYF
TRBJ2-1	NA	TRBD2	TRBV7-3	TGTGCCAGCAGCCCCGTAGCGGGAGGGCCTCTCAATGAGCAGTTCTTC	CASSPVAGGPLNEQFF
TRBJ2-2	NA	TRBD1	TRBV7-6	TGTGCCAGCAGCTTAAGCAATCGAAGGGGGCTAGGCGGGGAGCTGTTTTTT	CASSLSNRRGLGGELFF
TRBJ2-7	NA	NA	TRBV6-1	TGTGCCAGCAGTGAAGTCCGCTACGAGCAGTACTTC	CASSEVRYEQYF
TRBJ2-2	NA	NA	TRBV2	TGTGCCAGCGGAGCCGTAGCAACGAACACCGGGGAGCTGTTTTTT	CASGAVATNTGELFF
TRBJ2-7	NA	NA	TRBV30	TGTGCCGGGGGGGGCGGGAGACTTTATGGAAGGCAGTACTTC	CAGGGGRLYGRQYF
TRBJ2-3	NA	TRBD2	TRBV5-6	TGTGCCAGCAGCGAACTAGCGGGGGGCCCCCCCGATACGCAGTATTTT	CASSELAGGPPDTQYF
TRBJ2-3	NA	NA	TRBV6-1	TGTGCCAGCAGGGTCTCACAGAACACAGATACGCAGTATTTT	CASRVSQNTDTQYF
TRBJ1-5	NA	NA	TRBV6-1	TGTGCCAGCAGTGCTCCCGGCGGGAATCAGCCCCAGCATTTT	CASSAPGGNQPQHF
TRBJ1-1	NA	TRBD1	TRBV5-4	TGTGCCAGCAGCTTGGCCTCCCAGACAGGGGACGCTGAAGCTTTCTTT	CASSLASQTGDAEAFF
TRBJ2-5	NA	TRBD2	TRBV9	TGTGCCAGCAGCGGCTCTAGCGGGACCCGCCGGGAGACCCAGTACTTC	CASSGSSGTRRETQYF
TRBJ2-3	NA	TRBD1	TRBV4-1	TGCGCCAGCAGCCAATCCGGGACAGGCACAGATACGCAGTATTTT	CASSQSGTGTDTQYF
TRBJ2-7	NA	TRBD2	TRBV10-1	TGCGCCAGCAGTGATGCTCTAGCGGAGGGGTACGAGCAGTACTTC	CASSDALAEGYEQYF
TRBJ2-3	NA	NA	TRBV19	TGTGCCAGTAGTTCTACAGGGACAGATACGCAGTATTTT	CASSSTGTDTQYF
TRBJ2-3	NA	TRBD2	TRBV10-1	TGCGCCAGCAGTGAGGGACTAGCGGGTACTAGCACAGATACGCAGTATTTT	CASSEGLAGTSTDTQYF
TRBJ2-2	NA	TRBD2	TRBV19	TGTGCCAGTAGTATAGATTGGCTAGCGGGGTACACCGGGGAGCTGTTTTTT	CASSIDWLAGYTGELFF
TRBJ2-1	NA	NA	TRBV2	TGTGCCAGCAGCCCCGCAGAGGGCTCCTACAATGAGCAGTTCTTC	CASSPAEGSYNEQFF
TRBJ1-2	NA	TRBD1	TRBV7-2	TGTGCCAGCAGCTTAGAGGGGACAGGTGGGGGAGGCTACACCTTC	CASSLEGTGGGGYTF
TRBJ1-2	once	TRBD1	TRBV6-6	TGTGCCAGCAGCCCCACAGGGGGCGCCGATGGCTACACCTTC	CASSPTGGADGYTF
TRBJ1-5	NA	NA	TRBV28	TGTGCCAGCAGTTTAACAGGGCGAGGCCAGCCCCAGCATTTT	CASSLTGRGQPQHF
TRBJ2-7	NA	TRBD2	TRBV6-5	TGTGCCAGCGGATCGGCTCTAGCGGCTGCCTACGAGCAGTACTTC	CASGSALAAAYEQYF
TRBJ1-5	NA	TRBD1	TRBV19	TGTGCCAGTATAACCGGGACAGGGCAGAGTAGCAATCAGCCCCAGCATTTT	CASITGTGQSSNQPQHF
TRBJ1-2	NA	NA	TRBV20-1	TGCAGTGCTAGTGCGGGATATGGCTACACCTTC	CSASAGYGYTF
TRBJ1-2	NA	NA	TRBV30	TGTGCCTGGAGCCTAGGGACTGTCTATGGCTACACCTTC	CAWSLGTVYGYTF
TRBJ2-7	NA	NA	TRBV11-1	TGTGCCAGCAGCTCACAGGGTTACGAGCAGTACTTC	CASSSQGYEQYF
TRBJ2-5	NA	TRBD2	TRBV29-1	TGCAGCGGGTCGGGAGGCACCAAGATAGAGACCCAGTACTTC	CSGSGGTKIETQYF
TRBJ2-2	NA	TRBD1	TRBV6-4	TGTGCCAGCAGCGTTAGCGACAGGGTGGGAAACACCGGGGAGCTGTTTTTT	CASSVSDRVGNTGELFF
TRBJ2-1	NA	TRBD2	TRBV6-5	TGTGCCAGCAGTTCTTTGACTAGCGGGGCCTACAATGAGCAGTTCTTC	CASSSLTSGAYNEQFF
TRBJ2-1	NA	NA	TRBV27	TGTGCCAGCAGTTTAAGGGGGGGTGAGCAGTTCTTC	CASSLRGGEQFF
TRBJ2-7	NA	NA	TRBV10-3	TGTGCCAGCAGTCTTGGGGACTTCTCCTACGAGCAGTACTTC	CASSLGDFSYEQYF
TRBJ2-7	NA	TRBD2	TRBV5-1	TGCGCCAGCAGCTTGGGGCACTCAGCGGGGTCTTACGAGCAGTACTTC	CASSLGHSAGSYEQYF